These T cell receptor beta chains were read from a single sample in a study of Tregs in tolerant kidney transplant recipients. Sequencing was performed with immunoSEQ multiplex PCR; in TCRdb, only in-frame clones are kept and a portion is missing. The data contain about 90,000 clones, roughly 93% of them singletons. Sequences were derived from CD4+ T cells from blood (PBMCs), sampled 12 months after the transplant. The receptors originated from a human patient who received a combined kidney and bone marrow transplant. Some T cells may originate from the graft donor. The CDR3 runs from the conserved cysteine through the conserved F or W. Fields, in order: CDR3 length, clone size, J gene, D gene, V gene, CDR3 DNA, CDR3 protein. D genes are given only for firm matches. Clone size is not always given. Where it is, it says once, few, many or a class for expanded clones.

>16|-|TRBJ2-7|-|TRBV5-4
TGTGCCAGCAGCTTCCGACCGGGGAGGCCAACGGAAGAGCAGTACTTC
CASSFRPGRPTEEQYF
>15|-|TRBJ2-7|TRBD1|TRBV11-3
TGTGCCAGCAGCTTAGAGATGAGACAGGGGGACGAGCAGTACTTC
CASSLEMRQGDEQYF
>15|-|TRBJ2-1|TRBD2|TRBV15
TGTGCCACCAGCAGAGATCGACTAGCGGGCAATGAGCAGTTCTTC
CATSRDRLAGNEQFF
>16|-|TRBJ1-5|TRBD1|TRBV7-9
TGTGCCAGCAGCTTATTCGCAGGGGGCGGCAATCAGCCCCAGCATTTT
CASSLFAGGGNQPQHF
>13|-|TRBJ1-2|-|TRBV2
TGTGCCGGTGCTTCGGGACTATACTATGGCTACACCTTC
CAGASGLYYGYTF
>17|-|TRBJ2-1|-|TRBV6-7
TGTGCCAGGAGTCCTGACCCTAGGGGGAGCTCCTACAATGAGCAGTTCTTC
CARSPDPRGSSYNEQFF
>16|-|TRBJ2-7|-|TRBV5-1
TGCGCCAGCAGCTATTTCTCCGGGACATTGGCCTACGAGCAGTACTTC
CASSYFSGTLAYEQYF
>14|-|TRBJ2-5|-|TRBV7-9
TGTGCCAGCAGCCGGGGTGGGGACCAAGAGACCCAGTACTTC
CASSRGGDQETQYF
>16|-|TRBJ2-1|-|TRBV5-6
TGTGCCAGCAACACCGACGGACTAATTTCCTACAATGAGCAGTTCTTC
CASNTDGLISYNEQFF
>14|once|TRBJ1-5|TRBD1|TRBV7-2
TGTGCCAGCAGTCGGGACAGTAGCAATCAGCCCCAGCATTTT
CASSRDSSNQPQHF
>17|-|TRBJ1-4|TRBD1|TRBV7-8
TGTGCCAGCAGCTTATACTTACCCCGGGACAGTAAAGAAAAACTGTTTTTT
CASSLYLPRDSKEKLFF
>13|-|TRBJ2-1|-|TRBV5-4
TGTGCCAGCAGCTTGGGGCTAGCCCATGAGCAGTTCTTC
CASSLGLAHEQFF